Reported below is one TCR beta chain. Its antigen is not identified. TCRdb's table, derived via immunoSEQ multiplex PCR, lists solely in-frame clones and lacks some. The sample lists about 150,000 clones, under 95% occurring once. The length of the CDR3 is 12 residues. Germline-derived CDR1 and CDR2 are MNHNY and SVGAGI (reference sequence). Trimming removed 7 bases from V and 11 bases from J, with 17 bases in between. The sample is drawn from a study of OX40 agonist ivuxolimab in advanced cancers. Background on the study: Patients received ivuxolimab, an intravenous treatment, every 2 weeks at 0.01 to 10 mg/kg. Mean age approximately 55 years, range roughly 23 to 79; roughly 80% male. Study-level results: Within 6 weeks, CD4+ and CD8+ blood T cells expanded clonally at 0.1 to 3.0 mg/kg.

If patients had autoimmune disease history or systemic immunosuppression, they were excluded. The chain uses TRBV6-6 and TRBJ1-1; D is perhaps TRBD1 (6 bases). The TCR originated in an adult with an advanced solid tumor such as melanoma, head and neck, liver or kidney cancer. This specimen consisted of CD4+ or CD8+ T cells sorted from blood, obtained in a trial of the OX40 agonist ivuxolimab. The CDR3 nucleotides read TGTGCCAGCACCCAGGGGACGGCGAGGGCTTTCTTT. Translated, it gives CASTQGTARAFF.